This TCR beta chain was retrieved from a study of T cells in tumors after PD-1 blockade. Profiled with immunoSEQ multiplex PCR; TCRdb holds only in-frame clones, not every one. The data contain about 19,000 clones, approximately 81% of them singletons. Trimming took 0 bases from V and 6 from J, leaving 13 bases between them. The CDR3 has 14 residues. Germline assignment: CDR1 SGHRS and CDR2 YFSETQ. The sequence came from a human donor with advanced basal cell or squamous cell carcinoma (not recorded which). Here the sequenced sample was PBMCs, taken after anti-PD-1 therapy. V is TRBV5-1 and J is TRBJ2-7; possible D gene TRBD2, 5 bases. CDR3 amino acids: CASSLVFGEFEQYF. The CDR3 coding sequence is TGCGCCAGCAGCTTGGTCTTTGGGGAGTTCGAGCAGTACTTC. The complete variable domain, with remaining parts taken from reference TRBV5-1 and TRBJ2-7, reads KAGVTQTPRYLIKTRGQQVTLSCSPISGHRSVSWYQQTPGQGLQFLFEYFSETQRNKGNFPGRFSGRQFSNSRSEMNVSTLELGDSALYLCASSLVFGEFEQYFGPGTRLTVT.